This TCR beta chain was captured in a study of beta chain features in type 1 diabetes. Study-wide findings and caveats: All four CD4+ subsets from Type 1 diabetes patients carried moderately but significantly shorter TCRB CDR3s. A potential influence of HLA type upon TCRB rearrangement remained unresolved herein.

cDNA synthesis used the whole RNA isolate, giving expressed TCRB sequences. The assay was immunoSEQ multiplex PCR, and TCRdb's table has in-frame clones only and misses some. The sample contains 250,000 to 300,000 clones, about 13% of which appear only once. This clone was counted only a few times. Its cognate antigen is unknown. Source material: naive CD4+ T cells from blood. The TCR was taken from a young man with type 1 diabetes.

CDR3 sequence reads: CSARGRSTEAFF. The CDR3 coding sequence is TGCAGCGCTAGGGGTAGGAGTACTGAAGCTTTCTTT. The chain has TRBV29-1 and TRBJ1-1, with TRBD1 as a possible D gene (5 bases). Trimming took 7 bases from V and 5 from J, leaving 14 bases between them. Germline V CDR1 and CDR2: SQVTM, ANQGSEA. This CDR3 has 12 residues. The complete variable domain, with remaining parts taken from reference TRBV29-1 and TRBJ1-1, reads SAVISQKPSRDICQRGTSLTIQCQVDSQVTMMFWYRQQPGQSLTLIATANQGSEATYESGFVIDKFPISRPNLTFSTLTVSNMSPEDSSIYLCSARGRSTEAFFGQGTRLTVV.